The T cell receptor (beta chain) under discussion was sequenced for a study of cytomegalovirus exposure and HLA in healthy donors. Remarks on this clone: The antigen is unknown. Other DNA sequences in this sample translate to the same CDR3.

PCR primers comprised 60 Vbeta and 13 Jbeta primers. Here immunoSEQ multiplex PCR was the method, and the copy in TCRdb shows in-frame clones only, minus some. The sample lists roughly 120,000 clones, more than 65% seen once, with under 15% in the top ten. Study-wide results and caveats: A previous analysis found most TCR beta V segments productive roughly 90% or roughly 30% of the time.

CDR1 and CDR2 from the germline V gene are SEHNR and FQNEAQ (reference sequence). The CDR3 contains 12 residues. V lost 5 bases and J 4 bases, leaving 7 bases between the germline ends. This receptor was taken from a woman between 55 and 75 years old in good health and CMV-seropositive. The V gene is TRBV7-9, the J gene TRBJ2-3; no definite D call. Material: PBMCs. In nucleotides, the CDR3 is TGTGCCAGCAGCCCACTCTCAGATACGCAGTATTTT. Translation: CASSPLSDTQYF.